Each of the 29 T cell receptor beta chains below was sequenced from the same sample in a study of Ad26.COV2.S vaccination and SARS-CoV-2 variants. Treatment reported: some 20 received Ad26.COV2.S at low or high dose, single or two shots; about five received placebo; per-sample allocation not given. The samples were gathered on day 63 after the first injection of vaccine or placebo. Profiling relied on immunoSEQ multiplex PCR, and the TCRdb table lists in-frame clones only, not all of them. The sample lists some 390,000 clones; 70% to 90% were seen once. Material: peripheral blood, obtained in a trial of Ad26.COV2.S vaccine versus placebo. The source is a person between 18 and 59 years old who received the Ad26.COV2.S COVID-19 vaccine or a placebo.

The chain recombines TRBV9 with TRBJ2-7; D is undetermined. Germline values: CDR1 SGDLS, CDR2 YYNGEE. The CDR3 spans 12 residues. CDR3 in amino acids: CPGSAGSYEQYF. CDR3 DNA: TGTCCCGGATCCGCCGGCTCCTACGAGCAGTACTTC.

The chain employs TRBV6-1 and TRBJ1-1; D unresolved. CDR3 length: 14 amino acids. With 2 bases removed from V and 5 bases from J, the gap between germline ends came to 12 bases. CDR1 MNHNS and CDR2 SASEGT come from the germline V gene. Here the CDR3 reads CASSEMGYGTEAFF. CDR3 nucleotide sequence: TGTGCCAGCAGTGAAATGGGGTATGGGACTGAAGCTTTCTTT.

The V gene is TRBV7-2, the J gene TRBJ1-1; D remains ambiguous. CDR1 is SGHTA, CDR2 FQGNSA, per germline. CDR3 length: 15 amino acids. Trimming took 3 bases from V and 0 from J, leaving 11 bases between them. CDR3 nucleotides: TGTGCCAGCAGCTTGAGTGGAGGCTTGAACACTGAAGCTTTCTTT. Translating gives CASSLSGGLNTEAFF.

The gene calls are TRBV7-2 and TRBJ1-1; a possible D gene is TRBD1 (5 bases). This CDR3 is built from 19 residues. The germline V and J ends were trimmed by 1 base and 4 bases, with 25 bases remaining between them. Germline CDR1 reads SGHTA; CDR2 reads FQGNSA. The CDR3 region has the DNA TGTGCCAGCAGCTTAGGTTGGGGTGTGGCAGGGCCATTGGGCACTGAAGCTTTCTTT. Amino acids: CASSLGWGVAGPLGTEAFF.

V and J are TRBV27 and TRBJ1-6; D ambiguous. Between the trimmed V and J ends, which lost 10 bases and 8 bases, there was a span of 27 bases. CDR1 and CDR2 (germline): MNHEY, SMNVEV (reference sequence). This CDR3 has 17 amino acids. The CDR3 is CAKRNDDDRNVDSPLHF. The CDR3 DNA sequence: TGTGCCAAAAGGAACGACGACGATCGCAATGTCGATTCACCCCTCCACTTT.

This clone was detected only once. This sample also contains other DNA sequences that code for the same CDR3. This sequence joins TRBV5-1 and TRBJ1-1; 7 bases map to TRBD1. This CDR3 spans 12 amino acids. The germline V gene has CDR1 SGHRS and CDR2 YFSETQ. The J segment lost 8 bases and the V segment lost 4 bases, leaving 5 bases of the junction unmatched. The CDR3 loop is CASSRQGTEAFF. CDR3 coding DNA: TGCGCCAGCAGCAGACAGGGAACGGAAGCTTTCTTT.

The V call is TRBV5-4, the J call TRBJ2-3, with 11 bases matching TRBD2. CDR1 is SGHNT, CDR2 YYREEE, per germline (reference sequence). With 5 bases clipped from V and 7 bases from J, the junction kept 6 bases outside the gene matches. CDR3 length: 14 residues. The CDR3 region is CASRLAGGLHTQYF. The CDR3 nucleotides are TGTGCCAGCAGATTAGCGGGGGGGCTACATACGCAGTATTTT.

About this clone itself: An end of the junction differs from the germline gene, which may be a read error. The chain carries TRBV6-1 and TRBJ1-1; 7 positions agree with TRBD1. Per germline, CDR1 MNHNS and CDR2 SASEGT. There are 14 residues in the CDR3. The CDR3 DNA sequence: TGTGCCAGCAGTGAGTCACAGGGGAACGCTGAAGCTTTCTTT. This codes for CASSESQGNAEAFF.

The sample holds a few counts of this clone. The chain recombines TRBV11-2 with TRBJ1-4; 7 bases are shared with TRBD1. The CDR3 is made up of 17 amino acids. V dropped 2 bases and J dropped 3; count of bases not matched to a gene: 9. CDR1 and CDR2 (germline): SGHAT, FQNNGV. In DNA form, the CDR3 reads TGTGCCAGCAGCTTAAACAGGGGTTTCGTAGCTAATGAAAAACTGTTTTTT. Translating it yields CASSLNRGFVANEKLFF.

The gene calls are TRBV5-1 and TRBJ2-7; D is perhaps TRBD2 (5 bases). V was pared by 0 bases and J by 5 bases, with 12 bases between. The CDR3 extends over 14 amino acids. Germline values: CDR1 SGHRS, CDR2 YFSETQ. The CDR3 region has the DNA TGCGCCAGCAGCTTGGGGACTGGTAATAACGAGCAGTACTTC. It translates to CASSLGTGNNEQYF.

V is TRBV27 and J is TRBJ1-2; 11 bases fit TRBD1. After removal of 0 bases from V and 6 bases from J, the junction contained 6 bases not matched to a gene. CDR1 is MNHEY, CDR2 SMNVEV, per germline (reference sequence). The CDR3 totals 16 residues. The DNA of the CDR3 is TGTGCCAGCAGTTTATCGGGACAGGGGGTTTTTGATGGCTACACCTTC. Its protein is CASSLSGQGVFDGYTF.

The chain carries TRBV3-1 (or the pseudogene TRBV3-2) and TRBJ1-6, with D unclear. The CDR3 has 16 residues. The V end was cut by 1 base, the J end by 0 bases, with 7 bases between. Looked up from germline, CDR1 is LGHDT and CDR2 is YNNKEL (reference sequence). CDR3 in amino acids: CASSQVVLSYNSPLHF. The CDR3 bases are TGTGCCAGCAGCCAAGTCGTCCTCTCCTATAATTCACCCCTCCACTTT.

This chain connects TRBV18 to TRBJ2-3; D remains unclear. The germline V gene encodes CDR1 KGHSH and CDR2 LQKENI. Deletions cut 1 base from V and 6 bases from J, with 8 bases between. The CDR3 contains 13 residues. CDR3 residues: CASSPQAVDTQYF. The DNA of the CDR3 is TGTGCCAGCTCACCACAGGCTGTGGATACGCAGTATTTT.

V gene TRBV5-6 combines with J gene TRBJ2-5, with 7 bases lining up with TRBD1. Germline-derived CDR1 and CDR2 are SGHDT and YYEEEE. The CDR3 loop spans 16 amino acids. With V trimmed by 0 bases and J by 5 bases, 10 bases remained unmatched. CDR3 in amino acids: CASSLASAGGRETQYF. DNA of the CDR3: TGTGCCAGCAGCTTGGCTTCGGCAGGGGGTAGGGAGACCCAGTACTTC. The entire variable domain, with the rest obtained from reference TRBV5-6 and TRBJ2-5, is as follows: DAGVTQSPTHLIKTRGQQVTLRCSPKSGHDTVSWYQQALGQGPQFIFQYYEEEERQRGNFPDRFSGHQFPNYSSELNVNALLLGDSALYLCASSLASAGGRETQYFGPGTRLLVL.

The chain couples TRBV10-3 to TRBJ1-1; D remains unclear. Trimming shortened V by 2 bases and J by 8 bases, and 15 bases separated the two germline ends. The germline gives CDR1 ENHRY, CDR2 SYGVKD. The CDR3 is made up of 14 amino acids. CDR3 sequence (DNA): TGTGCCATCAGTGAGACCCTCCGGGTCCCCGAAGCTTTCTTT. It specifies CAISETLRVPEAFF.

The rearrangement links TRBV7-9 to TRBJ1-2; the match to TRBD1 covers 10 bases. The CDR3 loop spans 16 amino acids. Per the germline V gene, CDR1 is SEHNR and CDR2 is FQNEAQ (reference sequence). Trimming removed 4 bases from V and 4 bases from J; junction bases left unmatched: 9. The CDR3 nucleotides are TGTGCCAGCAGCTCCTCCGGGACAGGGGCGGGCTATGGCTACACCTTC. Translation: CASSSSGTGAGYGYTF.

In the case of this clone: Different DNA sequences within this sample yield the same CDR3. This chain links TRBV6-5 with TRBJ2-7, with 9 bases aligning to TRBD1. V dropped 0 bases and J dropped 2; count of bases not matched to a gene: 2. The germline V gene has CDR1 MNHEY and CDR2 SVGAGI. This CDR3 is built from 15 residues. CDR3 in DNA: TGTGCCAGCAGTTACTCAGGGACAGGGACCTACGAGCAGTACTTC. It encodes CASSYSGTGTYEQYF.

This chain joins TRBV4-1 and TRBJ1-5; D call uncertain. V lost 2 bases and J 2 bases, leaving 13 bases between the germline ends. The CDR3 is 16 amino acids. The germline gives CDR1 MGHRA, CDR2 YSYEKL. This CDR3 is CASSQTLSVGNQPQHF. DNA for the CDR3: TGCGCCAGCAGCCAAACCCTCAGTGTGGGCAATCAGCCCCAGCATTTT.

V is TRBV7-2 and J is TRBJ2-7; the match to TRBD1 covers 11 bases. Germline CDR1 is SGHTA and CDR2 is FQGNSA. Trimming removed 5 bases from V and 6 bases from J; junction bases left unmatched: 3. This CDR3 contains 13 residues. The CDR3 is CASSEDRGLEQYF. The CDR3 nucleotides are TGTGCCAGCAGCGAGGACAGGGGGCTCGAGCAGTACTTC. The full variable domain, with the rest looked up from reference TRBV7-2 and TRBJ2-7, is GAGVSQSPSNKVTEKGKDVELRCDPISGHTALYWYRQSLGQGLEFLIYFQGNSAPDKSGLPSDRFSAERTGGSVSTLTIQRTQQEDSAVYLCASSEDRGLEQYFGPGTRLTVT.

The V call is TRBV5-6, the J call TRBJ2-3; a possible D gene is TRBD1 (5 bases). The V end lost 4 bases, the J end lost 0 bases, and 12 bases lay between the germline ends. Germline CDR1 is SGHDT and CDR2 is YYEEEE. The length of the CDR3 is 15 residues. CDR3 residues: CASSRTPTSTDTQYF. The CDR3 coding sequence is TGTGCCAGCAGCCGGACACCTACTAGCACAGATACGCAGTATTTT.

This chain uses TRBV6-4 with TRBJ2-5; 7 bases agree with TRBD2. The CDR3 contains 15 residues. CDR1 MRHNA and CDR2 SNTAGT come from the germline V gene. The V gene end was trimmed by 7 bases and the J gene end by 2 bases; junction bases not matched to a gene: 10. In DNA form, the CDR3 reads TGTGCCAGCAAAGATGGGGCGGGACTACAAGAGACCCAGTACTTC. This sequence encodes CASKDGAGLQETQYF.

CDR3 nucleotide sequence: TGTGCCAGCAGCAGGGTTCCTTGTCCTTACGAGCAGTACTTC. It specifies CASSRVPCPYEQYF. The chain recombines TRBV21-1 with TRBJ2-7. TRBV21-1 is a pseudogene. The CDR3 spans 14 residues.

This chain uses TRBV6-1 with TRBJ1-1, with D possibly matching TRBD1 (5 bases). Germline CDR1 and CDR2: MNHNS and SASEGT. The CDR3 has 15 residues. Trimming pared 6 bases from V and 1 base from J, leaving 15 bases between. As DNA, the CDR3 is TGTGCCAGCAGCAACCGGGCCGACAGGAACACTGAAGCTTTCTTT. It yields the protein CASSNRADRNTEAFF.

The DNA for the CDR3 is TGTGCCAGCTCACCATACGAGAGAAATTCACCCCTCCACTTT. The encoded protein is CASSPYERNSPLHF. V gene TRBV18 combines with J gene TRBJ1-6; no definite D call. The V end was cut by 2 bases, the J end by 7 bases, with 9 bases between. This CDR3 contains 14 residues. Germline V gene data show CDR1 as KGHSH and CDR2 as LQKENI. Full variable domain (remainder filled in from reference TRBV18 and TRBJ1-6): NAGVMQNPRHLVRRRGQEARLRCSPMKGHSHVYWYRQLPEEGLKFMVYLQKENIIDESGMPKERFSAEFPKEGPSILRIQQVVRGDSAAYFCASSPYERNSPLHFGNGTRLTVT.

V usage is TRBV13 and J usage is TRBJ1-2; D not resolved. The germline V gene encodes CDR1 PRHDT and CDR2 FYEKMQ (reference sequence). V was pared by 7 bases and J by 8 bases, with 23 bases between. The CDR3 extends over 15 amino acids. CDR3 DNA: TGTGCCAGCATCAGGACCCGGCCGGCTCTTGACGGCTACACCTTC. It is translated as CASIRTRPALDGYTF.

The DNA for the CDR3 is TGCAGCGTTGAGGGGCGAACAGAAAAGGGTGGCTACACCTTC. Its protein product is CSVEGRTEKGGYTF. The V gene is TRBV29-1, the J gene TRBJ1-2; perhaps TRBD1 as D (5 bases). The CDR3 is 14 amino acids. Trimming took off 3 bases at V and 7 bases at J, with 18 bases between the two ends. Germline V gene data show CDR1 as SQVTM and CDR2 as ANQGSEA.

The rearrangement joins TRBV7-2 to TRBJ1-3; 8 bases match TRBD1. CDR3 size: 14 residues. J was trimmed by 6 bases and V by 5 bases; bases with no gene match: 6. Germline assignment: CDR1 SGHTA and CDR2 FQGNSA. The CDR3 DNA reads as TGTGCCAGCAGCGAGGACAGGGTAAAAAACACCATATATTTT. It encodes CASSEDRVKNTIYF.

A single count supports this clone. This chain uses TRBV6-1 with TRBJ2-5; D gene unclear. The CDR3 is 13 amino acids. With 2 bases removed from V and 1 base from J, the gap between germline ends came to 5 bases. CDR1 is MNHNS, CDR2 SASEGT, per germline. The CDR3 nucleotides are TGTGCCAGCAGTGAATCAATCCAAGAGACCCAGTACTTC. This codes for CASSESIQETQYF.

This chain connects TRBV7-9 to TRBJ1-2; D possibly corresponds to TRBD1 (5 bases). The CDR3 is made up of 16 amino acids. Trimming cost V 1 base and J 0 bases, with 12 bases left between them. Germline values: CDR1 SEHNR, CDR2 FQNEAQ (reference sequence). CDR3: CASSLGAGGANYGYTF. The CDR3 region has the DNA TGTGCCAGCAGCTTAGGCGCTGGGGGGGCTAACTATGGCTACACCTTC.